These T cell receptor beta chains were read from a single sample in a study of radiation and T cells in renal cell carcinoma. TCRdb keeps only in-frame clones here, not all; method: immunoSEQ multiplex PCR. The sample yields more than 100,000 clones, 88% seen once. The sample consisted of blood, taken from a patient whose treatment included radiotherapy and nephrectomy. The receptors were sampled from a woman in her sixties or seventies with renal cell carcinoma. Both conserved end residues are part of each CDR3. D genes are given only for firm matches.

CDR3 length: 18; D gene: NA; V gene: TRBV21-1; CDR3 protein: CASSETSGGAEAKNIQYF
CDR3 length: 13; D gene: NA; V gene: TRBV2; CDR3 protein: CASTGGSLETQYF
CDR3 length: 17; D gene: NA; V gene: TRBV5-1; CDR3 protein: CASSSKKGGVSHTEAFF
CDR3 length: 14; D gene: NA; V gene: TRBV5-6; CDR3 protein: CASSPTSSTDTQYF
CDR3 length: 14; D gene: NA; V gene: TRBV18; CDR3 protein: CASSPTGGDEKLFF
CDR3 length: 14; D gene: NA; V gene: TRBV19; CDR3 protein: CASSQDGNTGELFF
CDR3 length: 13; D gene: NA; V gene: TRBV7-2; CDR3 protein: CATAIGAFYGYTF
CDR3 length: 17; D gene: TRBD2; V gene: TRBV5-4; CDR3 protein: CASSSGLAGTSTDTQYF
CDR3 length: 14; D gene: NA; V gene: TRBV5-1; CDR3 protein: CASSFLLANTEAFF
CDR3 length: 13; D gene: TRBD1; V gene: TRBV28; CDR3 protein: CASSYRGRIGYTF
CDR3 length: 11; D gene: NA; V gene: TRBV5-1; CDR3 protein: CASSWNYGYTF
CDR3 length: 16; D gene: TRBD1; V gene: TRBV30; CDR3 protein: CAWIRTGTPYNSPLHF
CDR3 length: 18; D gene: NA; V gene: TRBV4-2; CDR3 protein: CASSQGNLGVTYTGELFF
CDR3 length: 12; D gene: NA; V gene: TRBV29-1; CDR3 protein: CSGREGGETQYF
CDR3 length: 15; D gene: TRBD2; V gene: TRBV7-2; CDR3 protein: CASSPTTSGEGNQYF
CDR3 length: 14; D gene: NA; V gene: TRBV5-4; CDR3 protein: CASSLAGGSSPLHF
CDR3 length: 11; D gene: NA; V gene: TRBV20-1; CDR3 protein: CSARSDSPLHF
CDR3 length: 16; D gene: NA; V gene: TRBV19; CDR3 protein: CASSFLQALDNQPQHF